Listed below are T cell receptor beta chains from one sample, sequenced in a study of CD8+ T cells in alopecia areata. The repertoire was sequenced with immunoSEQ multiplex PCR; TCRdb's copy has only in-frame clones and lacks some. The repertoire holds 200,000 or so clones, with roughly three fifths as singletons. Sequenced: CD8+ T cells sorted from blood. Receptor source: a human donor in good health. The CDR3 runs from the conserved cysteine through the conserved F or W. The D gene is left open where the match is weak. Size is stated for part of the rows, as once, few or many counts, or as a class when the clone is expanded.

>-|-|TRBV4-1|TRBJ2-2
TGCGCCAGCAGCCTAACAGGAGACGGGGAGCTGTTTTTT
CASSLTGDGELFF
>TRBD2|-|TRBV2|TRBJ2-5
TGTGCCAGCAGCGGACTAGCGGGGGGCCAAGAGACCCAGTACTTC
CASSGLAGGQETQYF
>TRBD2|-|TRBV13|TRBJ2-5
TGTGCCAGCAGCGCGGGACTAGCGGGGACCCAAGAGACCCAGTACTTC
CASSAGLAGTQETQYF
>-|few|TRBV28|TRBJ2-1
TGTGCCAGCAGCCCGAGAAAGAATCCGGGCCCGAGGGGCAATGAGCAGTTCTTC
CASSPRKNPGPRGNEQFF
>-|-|TRBV29-1|TRBJ2-7
TGCAGCGTTGTTGGGCAGGGGGGGACCTACGAGCAGTACTTC
CSVVGQGGTYEQYF
>-|-|TRBV7-8|TRBJ2-1
TGTGCCAGCAGCTTATACTCTGAGCAGTTCTTC
CASSLYSEQFF
>TRBD2|-|TRBV27|TRBJ2-1
TGTGCCAGCAGTCCTTCGCCAGCGGGGGGCGGTAATGAGCAGTTCTTC
CASSPSPAGGGNEQFF
>-|-|TRBV29-1|TRBJ1-2
TGCAGCGTTGACTCTGGGGGGGCTGGCTACACCTTC
CSVDSGGAGYTF
>-|-|TRBV27|TRBJ2-7
TGTGCCATCGCCGGGCCCGGGGAGCAGTACTTC
CAIAGPGEQYF
>-|-|TRBV7-8|TRBJ1-1
TGTGCCAGCAGCTTAGGTGGAAGACCGCCGCTGGACACTGAAGCTTTCTTT
CASSLGGRPPLDTEAFF
>-|-|TRBV5-1|TRBJ1-5
TGCGCCAGCAGGATTTCCCCGGGGGGCTCGGATCAGCCCCAGCATTTT
CASRISPGGSDQPQHF
>-|-|TRBV25-1|TRBJ1-1
TGTGCCAGCAGTGCACGGACAGACATGAGAGCTTACACTGAAGCTTTCTTT
CASSARTDMRAYTEAFF
>-|-|TRBV29-1|TRBJ2-1
TGCAGCGCCCTGAACAGAGACTACAATGAGCAGTTCTTC
CSALNRDYNEQFF
>-|once|TRBV5-6|TRBJ1-5
TGTGCCAGCAGCTTCGGGGCCGCGGGCAATCAGCCCCAGCATTTT
CASSFGAAGNQPQHF
>TRBD1|few|TRBV29-1|TRBJ2-3
TGCAGCGTTGAAGGGACAGGGAAAGCAGATACGCAGTATTTT
CSVEGTGKADTQYF
>TRBD1|-|TRBV2|TRBJ1-4
TGTGCCAGCAGTCGACAGGGGGCTGAAAAACTGTTTTTT
CASSRQGAEKLFF
>-|few|TRBV29-1|TRBJ2-2
TGCAGCGGCGAGGGGGGCGGGGAGCTGTTTTTT
CSGEGGGELFF
>-|few|TRBV14|TRBJ2-1
TGTGCCAGCAGCCCTCAGGAAGGCTCCTACAATGAGCAGTTCTTC
CASSPQEGSYNEQFF
>-|-|TRBV5-6|TRBJ2-7
TGTGCCAGCAGCCAACGACTGTACGAGCAGTACTTC
CASSQRLYEQYF
>TRBD1|-|TRBV5-1|TRBJ2-5
TGCGCCAGTATGACAGGGCTACAAGAGACCCAGTACTTC
CASMTGLQETQYF
>-|few|TRBV2|TRBJ1-4
TGTGCCAGCGAGGACGGGCTTGGCATGCAACGAGAACTGTTTTTT
CASEDGLGMQRELFF
>-|-|TRBV4-1|TRBJ1-5
TGCGCCAGCAGCCAAACAAAGGGAGCCAATCAGCCCCAGCATTTT
CASSQTKGANQPQHF
>-|-|TRBV4-2|TRBJ1-2
TGTGCCAGCAGCCAAGATAGATTATCGGGGGACCGGATCCTGGGCTATGGCTACACCTTC
CASSQDRLSGDRILGYGYTF
>-|-|TRBV5-5|TRBJ1-1
TGTGCCAGCAGCCCCCAGAACACTGAAGCTTTCTTT
CASSPQNTEAFF
>TRBD2|-|TRBV4-1|TRBJ2-1
TGCGCCAGCACCCCGGGACTAGCGGGCGCAGATGAGCAGTTCTTC
CASTPGLAGADEQFF
>TRBD2|once|TRBV4-1|TRBJ2-3
TGCGCCAGCAGCCAGGTAGCGGGAAGCACAGATACGCAGTATTTT
CASSQVAGSTDTQYF
>-|-|TRBV5-1|TRBJ2-7
TGCGCCAGCAGCTCGGAAAAGGCCACCTACGAGCAGTACTTC
CASSSEKATYEQYF
>TRBD1|-|TRBV2|TRBJ1-1
TGTGCCAGCAGTGAAGGGACAGGGTACACTGAAGCTTTCTTT
CASSEGTGYTEAFF
>-|-|TRBV13|TRBJ1-1
TGTGCCAGCAGCCCCAGAGGGAGTTACACTGAAGCTTTCTTT
CASSPRGSYTEAFF
>-|-|TRBV2|TRBJ2-5
TGTGCCAGCAGCCTAGGGGCGGAGACCCAGTACTTC
CASSLGAETQYF
>-|-|TRBV29-1|TRBJ1-1
TGCAGTGTGAAACAGGGTCCCATGAACACTGAAGCTTTCTTT
CSVKQGPMNTEAFF
>-|-|TRBV7-9|TRBJ2-7
TGTGCCAGCAGCTCTAATGGCCTTAGCTCCTACGAGCAGTACTTC
CASSSNGLSSYEQYF
>-|-|TRBV27|TRBJ2-7
TGTGCCAGCAGTTTATTTGGAAGCGCCTACGAGCAGTACTTC
CASSLFGSAYEQYF
>-|many|TRBV11-2|TRBJ2-3
TGTGCCAGCAGCTTGACGGCGGGGAAGGGAGATACGCAGTATTTT
CASSLTAGKGDTQYF
>TRBD1|-|TRBV7-9|TRBJ2-4
TGTGCCAGCAGCTCCCGAGATGAGACAGGGAACAGAAACATTCAGTACTTC
CASSSRDETGNRNIQYF
>TRBD2|-|TRBV4-1|TRBJ2-5
TGCGCCAGCAGCCAAGGCGAGACGGGGGGGCCGAAAGAGACCCAGTACTTC
CASSQGETGGPKETQYF
>-|few|TRBV7-6|TRBJ1-1
TGTGCCAGCAGCTTAGCTTACGAGAACACTGAAGCTTTCTTT
CASSLAYENTEAFF
>TRBD2|few|TRBV4-1|TRBJ2-3
TGCGCCAGCAGCCAACTAGAGGTAGCGGGAGACACAGATACGCAGTATTTT
CASSQLEVAGDTDTQYF
>-|once|TRBV5-6|TRBJ2-7
TGTGCCAGCAGCCCGGCCTTGGGGGCGCAATACGAGCAGTACTTC
CASSPALGAQYEQYF
>TRBD1|-|TRBV4-1|TRBJ2-1
TGCGCCAGCAGCCAAGGACAGGGGCTAGGCTACAATGAGCAGTTCTTC
CASSQGQGLGYNEQFF
>-|-|TRBV4-1|TRBJ2-5
TGCGCCAGCAGCGTGAGCGGAGCCCAAGAGACCCAGTACTTC
CASSVSGAQETQYF
>TRBD2|few|TRBV15|TRBJ2-5
TGTGCCACCAGCAGAGACCGAAGACCGGGGGGTGTAGAGACCCAGTACTTC
CATSRDRRPGGVETQYF
>TRBD1|few|TRBV9|TRBJ2-6
TGTGCCAGCAGCCGAGGGTGGGGACAGGAATACTCTGGGGCCAACGTCCTGACTTTC
CASSRGWGQEYSGANVLTF
>-|-|TRBV29-1|TRBJ2-4
TGCAGCCATGTAGGCGGGGGCGATGCCAAAAACATTCAGTACTTC
CSHVGGGDAKNIQYF
>TRBD1|-|TRBV7-8|TRBJ1-2
TGTGCCAGCAGCTTAGGACAGGGGGACTATGGCTACACCTTC
CASSLGQGDYGYTF
>-|-|TRBV9|TRBJ1-6
TGTGCCAGCAACAGGGACAATTCACCCCTCCACTTT
CASNRDNSPLHF
>TRBD1|few|TRBV6-5|TRBJ2-1
TGTGCCAGCAGTTACGGTGACAGGGGGCTAATGAATGAGCAGTTCTTC
CASSYGDRGLMNEQFF
>-|-|TRBV13|TRBJ2-7
TGTGCCAGCAGCTTAAGGGTTAGCAGCTCCTACGAGCAGTACTTC
CASSLRVSSSYEQYF
>TRBD1|few|TRBV6-5|TRBJ2-1
TGTGCCAGCAGTATGGGACAGGGGTGGAGTGAGCAGTTCTTC
CASSMGQGWSEQFF
>-|-|TRBV4-1|TRBJ1-6
TGCGCCAGCAGCCAAGGCGGTTCACCCCTCCACTTT
CASSQGGSPLHF
>-|few|TRBV27|TRBJ1-6
TGTGCCAGCAGTTTATGGGGTCGGAATTCACCCCTCCACTTT
CASSLWGRNSPLHF
>TRBD1|few|TRBV7-9|TRBJ2-1
TGTGCCAGCAGCTTAGTGGCAGGGGGTGACAATGAGCAGTTCTTC
CASSLVAGGDNEQFF
>TRBD1|few|TRBV6-4|TRBJ2-3
TGTGCCAGCAGTAGGACAGGGGGCACAGATACGCAGTATTTT
CASSRTGGTDTQYF